These 25 T cell receptor beta chains originate from one sample sequenced in a study of tumor-infiltrating lymphocytes in primary liver carcinoma. Making TCR beta cDNA involved around 510 ng total RNA and a constant-region primer. It was through three nested multiplex PCR rounds of slightly modified ARM-PCR that TCR beta libraries arose. TRBV1-TRBV30 forward and Cbeta reverse primers drove the first two approximately 10-cycle rounds. MiXCR was run by TCRdb on the multiplex PCR reads, yielding one entry per CDR3 protein. The table includes about 310,000 distinct CDR3 sequences, around three fifths detected once. RNA isolated from unsorted whole blood supplied the blood RNA, with germline DNA also extracted. Sequenced material: peripheral blood. Source of these receptors: a woman in her twenties or thirties with primary liver carcinoma and hepatitis B virus infection.

The chain has TRBV28 and TRBJ1-1; TRBD1 matches at 7 bases. With V trimmed by 6 bases and J by 4 bases, 17 bases remained unmatched. The CDR3 consists of 17 residues. CDR1 and CDR2 from the germline V gene are MDHEN and SYDVKM. The CDR3 region is CASSGIDRAPVGTEAFF. CDR3 nucleotides: TGTGCCAGCAGCGGCATCGACAGGGCCCCTGTAGGCACTGAAGCTTTCTTT. The full variable domain, rest sourced from reference TRBV28 and TRBJ1-1, is DVKVTQSSRYLVKRTGEKVFLECVQDMDHENMFWYRQDPGLGLRLIYFSYDVKMKEKGDIPEGYSVSREKKERFSLILESASTNQTSMYLCASSGIDRAPVGTEAFFGQGTRLTVV.

This clonotype was recorded a few times. A much larger clonotype is one base distant, so this may be a read error. This chain uses TRBV11-3 with TRBJ2-1; the match to TRBD2 covers 12 bases. The CDR3 is made up of 14 amino acids. Germline CDR1 and CDR2: SGHNT and YENEEA. V shed 7 bases, J shed 10 bases, and the junction held 8 bases outside the gene matches. CDR3 nucleotides: TGTGCCAGCACCCGAGGGACTAGCGGGCACGAGCAGTTCTTC. It specifies CASTRGTSGHEQFF.

Remarks on this clonotype: This may arise from a read error, as a much more abundant clone is one base away. The chain recombines TRBV6-1 with TRBJ2-3; no firm D call. The CDR3 extends over 13 amino acids. The V gene's germline CDR1 is MNHNS and CDR2 SASEGT. CDR3 sequence: CASSEGWRDRQYF. CDR3 nucleotide sequence: TGTGCCAGCAGTGAAGGGTGGAGAGATAGGCAGTATTTT.

As regards this clonotype: At one of its ends the junction is not consistent with the germline gene, which may arise from a read error. The chain has TRBV12-3 or TRBV12-4 and TRBJ1-3; D is undetermined. This CDR3 is built from 12 residues. The CDR3 region has the DNA TGCGCCAGCAGTCGATATGGAAACACCATATATTTT. It encodes CASSRYGNTIYF.

As concerns this clonotype: A much larger clone sits a single nucleotide away, making a read error possible. The chain has TRBV6-5 and TRBJ2-7, with D perhaps TRBD1 or TRBD2 (5 bases each). The CDR3 covers 14 residues. V lost 6 bases and J 3 bases, leaving 15 bases between the germline ends. Germline V gene lookup returns CDR1 MNHEY and CDR2 SVGAGI. CDR3 nucleotide sequence: TGTGCCAGCAGGAAATACGGGGCGAACTACGAGCAGTACTTC. Translation: CASRKYGANYEQYF.

This chain joins TRBV20-1 and TRBJ2-5; no clear D gene. V was clipped by 3 bases and J by 7 bases, with 27 bases between them. Germline V gene data show CDR1 as DFQATT and CDR2 as SNEGSKA (reference sequence). This CDR3 has 17 residues. CDR3 DNA sequence: TGCAGTGCTAGGGTCCGGCCCATAGGGCTAAGTGGCGGGACCCAGTACTTC. Protein: CSARVRPIGLSGGTQYF.

At least ten counts were recorded for this clonotype. The V gene is TRBV6-5, the J gene TRBJ2-7, with TRBD2 identical over 7 bases. Germline lookup yields CDR1 MNHEY and CDR2 SVGAGI. The CDR3 loop spans 15 amino acids. With V trimmed by 0 bases and J by 3 bases, 5 bases remained unmatched. DNA of the CDR3: TGTGCCAGCAGTTACTCGCCAGGGAGGGACTACGAGCAGTACTTC. This encodes CASSYSPGRDYEQYF.

The chain links TRBV5-6 to TRBJ1-1; 8 bases map to TRBD1. Germline loops: CDR1 SGHDT, CDR2 YYEEEE. V lost 3 bases and J lost 6; bases outside the gene matches: 10. This CDR3 contains 15 residues. The CDR3 bases are TGTGCCAGCAGCTCCTCCGGACAGGGCAGACCTGAAGCTTTCTTT. It translates to CASSSSGQGRPEAFF.

As concerns this clonotype: At one of its ends the junction is not consistent with the germline gene, which may arise from a read error. V is TRBV6-5 and J is TRBJ1-1; TRBD1 might be the D (6 bases). From germline, CDR1 is MNHEY and CDR2 SVGAGI. The CDR3 sequence is 13 residues long. The CDR3: CASGPSGATEAFF. The CDR3 nucleotides read TGTGCCAGCGGTCCCTCAGGGGCCACTGAAGCATTCTTT.

The genes are TRBV28 and TRBJ2-2, with TRBD2 matching 8 bases. The CDR3 has 16 residues. Germline V gene lookup returns CDR1 MDHEN and CDR2 SYDVKM. With V trimmed by 6 bases and J by 1 base, 7 bases remained unmatched. CDR3 nucleotide sequence: TGTGCCAGCAGAAACCCGGGACTAGGGAACACCGGGGAGCTGTTTTTT. Protein sequence: CASRNPGLGNTGELFF.

The chain joins TRBV28 to TRBJ2-7; D is uncertain. Germline V gives CDR1 MDHEN, CDR2 SYDVKM. The CDR3 extends over 14 amino acids. V was cut by 7 bases and J by 7 bases, with 20 bases left in between. CDR3 bases: TGTGCCAGCATCAAGGACGCGGACCAGCAGGAGCAGTACTTC. Translation gives CASIKDADQQEQYF. The entire variable domain, with the rest obtained from reference TRBV28 and TRBJ2-7, is as follows: DVKVTQSSRYLVKRTGEKVFLECVQDMDHENMFWYRQDPGLGLRLIYFSYDVKMKEKGDIPEGYSVSREKKERFSLILESASTNQTSMYLCASIKDADQQEQYFGPGTRLTVT.

With regard to this clonotype: The junction and the germline gene differ at one end; a read error may be behind it. This sequence joins TRBV7-8 and TRBJ2-5; no clear D gene. The V gene's germline CDR1 is SGHVS and CDR2 FQNEAQ. This CDR3 is 11 amino acids long. CDR3 loop: CAISLEETQYF. The CDR3 DNA reads TGTGCCATCAGCTTAGAAGAGACCCAGTACTTC.

Comments on this clonotype: This CDR3 is missing its conserved last phenylalanine or tryptophan, likely due to a read error. The rearrangement links TRBV4-3 to TRBJ2-7; D might be TRBD1 (5 bases). Germline V gene data show CDR1 as LGHNA and CDR2 as YSLEER. The V and J ends lost 0 bases and 1 base respectively, with 16 bases between them. This CDR3 comprises 17 residues. The CDR3 sequence: CASSQDVGASSSYEQYS. In DNA, the CDR3 is TGCGCCAGCAGCCAAGACGTAGGGGCCAGTTCGTCCTACGAGCAGTACTCC.

The table lists this clonotype with a count of one. This could be a read error, since a much larger clone is one nucleotide away. This sequence joins TRBV29-1 and TRBJ1-2, with D possibly matching TRBD1 (5 bases). Germline CDR1 reads SQVTM; CDR2 reads ANQGSEA. This CDR3 is built from 15 residues. The CDR3 protein is CSARVSGEGNYDYTF. The CDR3 nucleotides read TGCAGCGCTAGGGTTTCGGGGGAGGGGAACTATGACTACACCTTC.

This clonotype was seen once. V and J are TRBV2 and TRBJ1-2; D not certain. V was shortened by 2 bases and J by 6 bases, with 13 bases between the two germline ends. CDR1 and CDR2 (germline): SNHLY, FYNNEI. The CDR3 runs 14 residues. CDR3 region: CASSERAYLDGYTF. The CDR3 DNA follows: TGTGCCAGCAGTGAACGAGCGTACCTAGATGGCTACACCTTC.

In regard to this clonotype: With a much larger clone just one base away, this may be a read error. The chain uses TRBV4-2 and TRBJ2-3, with a weak D call TRBD2 (8 bases). CDR1 and CDR2 (germline): LGHNA, YNFKEQ. The CDR3 spans 15 residues. The CDR3 loop reads CASSQDGRGTDTHYF. CDR3 DNA sequence: TGTGCCAGCAGCCAAGACGGGAGGGGGACAGATACGCACTATTTT.

The chain employs TRBV5-6 and TRBJ1-2; D ambiguous. Trimming took off 0 bases at V and 7 bases at J, with 10 bases between the two ends. This CDR3 contains 13 residues. Germline V gene sequence: CDR1 SGHDT, CDR2 YYEEEE. CDR3 nucleotide sequence: TGTGCCAGCAGCTTGGGGCTGGGCGGTGGCTACACCTTC. This gives the protein CASSLGLGGGYTF.

This clonotype came up a few times. This sequence joins TRBV12-3 or TRBV12-4 and TRBJ2-7; the D gene is possibly TRBD1 (5 bases). This CDR3 region has 14 residues. V gave up 2 bases and J gave up 6 bases, with 14 bases separating them. The CDR3 coding sequence is TGTGCCAGCAGTTTACTAGGGGTGCCTGGCGAGCAGTACTTC. Encoded protein: CASSLLGVPGEQYF.

This clonotype was detected only a few times. This chain uses TRBV29-1 with TRBJ2-5; 7 nucleotides line up with TRBD2. This CDR3 has 14 amino acids. The trim removed 4 bases at V and 4 bases at J, leaving 9 bases unmatched. Germline CDR1 and CDR2: SQVTM and ANQGSEA. The CDR3: CSVGGGRGVETQYF. The CDR3 nucleotides read TGCAGCGTTGGCGGGGGACGGGGGGTAGAGACCCAGTACTTC.

The chain uses TRBV5-6 and TRBJ2-7, with TRBD2 identical over 8 bases. This CDR3 comprises 18 residues. Germline V CDR1 and CDR2: SGHDT, YYEEEE. V trimming: 1 base; J trimming: 5 bases; junction bases outside the gene matches: 17. The CDR3 region is CASSLNAHSGGRFNEQYF. For the CDR3, the DNA is TGTGCCAGCAGCTTGAACGCCCATAGCGGCGGGAGGTTTAACGAGCAGTACTTC.

This clonotype was recorded at least ten times. This rearrangement joins TRBV11-2 to TRBJ2-2; either TRBD1 or TRBD2 may supply D (6 bases each). V lost 8 bases, J lost 6 bases, and 16 bases lay in between. The CDR3 contains 14 residues. Germline values: CDR1 SGHAT, CDR2 FQNNGV. This CDR3 reads CASHRSGAAGELFF. CDR3 in DNA: TGTGCCAGCCACAGGTCGGGGGCGGCCGGGGAGCTGTTTTTT.

A single count supports this clonotype. The junction differs from germline at one of its ends, possibly a read error. The rearrangement uses TRBV14 and TRBJ1-1, with D unresolved. The CDR3 loop spans 14 amino acids. CDR1 and CDR2 from the germline V gene are SGHDN and FVKESK. The CDR3 sequence: CVSSQPGMNTKAFF. For the CDR3, the DNA is TGTGTCAGCAGCCAACCGGGGATGAACACTAAAGCTTTCTTT. Supplemented by reference TRBV14 and TRBJ1-1, the full variable domain reads EAGVTQFPSHSVIEKGQTVTLRCDPISGHDNLYWYRRVMGKEIKFLLHFVKESKQDESGMPNNRFLAERTGGTYSTLKVQPAELEDSGVYFCVSSQPGMNTKAFFGQGTRLTVV.

About this clonotype itself: Because the CDR3 is missing its conserved closing phenylalanine or tryptophan, this is likely a read error. The chain has TRBV12-3 or TRBV12-4 and TRBJ1-1; perhaps TRBD1 as D (5 bases). Trimming shortened V by 2 bases and J by 1 base, and 11 bases separated the two germline ends. This CDR3 is built from 15 residues. In nucleotides, the CDR3 is TGTGCCAGCAGTTTATCCGCCGGGGGGAACACTGAAGCTTTCTTG. It yields the protein CASSLSAGGNTEAFL.

A word on this clonotype: One base away lies a much larger clone, so this may be a sequencing read error. The V and J genes are TRBV29-1 and TRBJ2-5; D gene uncertain. Germline CDR1 is SQVTM and CDR2 is ANQGSEA. The CDR3 is made up of 17 amino acids. The CDR3 region has the DNA TGCAGCCTTGAAGATCTCCACTTCACAGAACCCCTAGAGACCCAGTACTTC. Translation gives CSLEDLHFTEPLETQYF.

As regards this clonotype: At one end, the junction sequence differs from germline, possibly due to a read error. V and J are TRBV11-1 and TRBJ2-7; perhaps TRBD1 as D (6 bases). This CDR3 is 13 amino acids long. Germline V gene sequence: CDR1 SGHAT, CDR2 FQDESV (reference sequence). CDR3: CASSFGQIYEQCF. The DNA for the CDR3 is TGTGCCAGCAGTTTCGGACAGATTTACGAGCAGTGCTTC.